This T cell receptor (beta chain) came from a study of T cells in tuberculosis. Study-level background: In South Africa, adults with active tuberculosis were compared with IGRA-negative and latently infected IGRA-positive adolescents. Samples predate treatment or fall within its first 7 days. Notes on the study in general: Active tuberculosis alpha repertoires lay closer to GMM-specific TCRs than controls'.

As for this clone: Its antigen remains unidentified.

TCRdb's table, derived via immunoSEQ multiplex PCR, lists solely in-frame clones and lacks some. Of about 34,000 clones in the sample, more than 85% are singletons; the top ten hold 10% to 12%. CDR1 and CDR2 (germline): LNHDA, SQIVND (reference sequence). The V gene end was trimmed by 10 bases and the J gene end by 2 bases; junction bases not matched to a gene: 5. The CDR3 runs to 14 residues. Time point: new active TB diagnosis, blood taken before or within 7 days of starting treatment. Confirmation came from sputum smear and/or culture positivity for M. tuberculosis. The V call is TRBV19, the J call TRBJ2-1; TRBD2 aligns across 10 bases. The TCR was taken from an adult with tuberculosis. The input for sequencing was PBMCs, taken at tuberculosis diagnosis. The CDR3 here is CAIGSGRAYNEQFF. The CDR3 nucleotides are TGTGCCATAGGGAGCGGGAGGGCCTACAATGAGCAGTTCTTC.